The T cell receptor (beta chain) under discussion was sequenced for a study of T cells expressing NK-cell markers. The wider study: Out of eight donors sequenced, seven tested HCMV-seropositive and the remaining one seronegative.

UMIs accompanied the 5'RACE template switching by which TCR beta cDNA was made. TCRdb re-called the 5' RACE reads and gives one entry per CDR3 protein, without DNA. Here the sample table reports more than 90,000 distinct CDR3 sequences. In the case of this clonotype: The target antigen is unknown.

The CDR3 has 11 amino acids. Germline CDR1 and CDR2: MNHEY and SVGEGT. Study observations and caveats: The study did not resolve the HCMV specificity of expanded NKG2C+ T cell clones.

Sequencing was carried out using blood T cells: a sorted CD56 or NKG2C T cell subset, CD4+ or CD8+ T cells, or bulk PBMC T cells (not recorded which). This TCR derives from a woman aged 18-69 years in good health. The chain employs TRBV6-2 or TRBV6-3 and TRBJ2-1; with no DNA, the TCRdb D assignment of TRBD1 cannot be verified. The CDR3 reads CASSSPGEQFF.